This T cell receptor (beta chain) derives from a study of T-cell memory formation after mild COVID-19. Study-wide results and limits: CD4+ bias marked clones expanding day 15 to 37, unlike balanced contracting clones. Clones that contracted clustered mainly in CM and EM if CD4+ and in EMRA if CD8+. The authors left the SARS-CoV-2 specificity of second-wave clones peaking on day 37 unconfirmed.

The CDR3 covers 13 residues. Germline V gene data show CDR1 as SNHLY and CDR2 as FYNNEI. The V gene lost 4 bases and the J gene lost 1 base, with 7 bases spanning the gap. As to this clonotype: Antigen: not known.

One entry per CDR3 protein, called by TCRdb with MiXCR from the 5' RACE reads. The sample has about 170,000 distinct CDR3 sequences; approximately 13% are singletons. The J gene is TRBJ2-5, the V gene TRBV2; D gene ambiguous. The receptor comes from a man aged 18 to 30 who had mild COVID-19 (a few samples of this study predate the infection). Cell type and time point are not known. The sequenced material came from PBMCs or a T cell subset sorted from them (not recorded which). The CDR3 region has the DNA TGTGCCAGCAGTGGTGGCAGCCAAGAGACCCAGTACTTC. Encoded protein: CASSGGSQETQYF.